This TCR beta chain was identified during a study of breast tumors, draining lymph nodes, adjacent tissues. Overall study results and limits: The lymph node origin of tumor T cells was framed as consistent with a hypothesis, not demonstrated. Luminal-like breast cancer showed significantly greater tumor-nontumor repertoire similarity than basal-like breast cancer did. Data fit most tumor T cells coming from lymph node, expanding in tumor.

Comment on this clonotype: No antigen is known for it. At one end the junction does not follow the germline gene, possibly because of a read error.

The CDR3 length is 15 residues. Germline-derived CDR1 and CDR2 are SSHAT and FNYEAQ (reference sequence). Breast cancer patients provided tissue from their axillary draining lymph nodes. MiXCR, run by TCRdb on the multiplex PCR reads, gives a single entry per CDR3 protein. The repertoire has fewer than 200,000 distinct CDR3 sequences, approximately 30% of them found once; the top ten carry over 3.5%. This chain uses TRBV7-7 with TRBJ2-5; D may be TRBD1 (5 bases). The TCR originated in a female donor with breast cancer. Some clones in this sample may be carry-over from other donors' samples. The sequenced material came from axillary lymph node tissue. The CDR3 region is CASSLSKGPPGTQYF. The CDR3, as DNA: TGTGCTAGCAGCTTATCTAAGGGGCCGCCGGGGACCCAGTACTTC.